The source of this T cell receptor beta chain is a study of shared clonotypes between healthy human individuals. Germline lookup yields CDR1 SGHDN and CDR2 FVKESK. The V gene lost 5 bases and the J gene lost 4 bases, with 14 bases spanning the gap. This CDR3 contains 15 residues. At deep level, the assay was performed. Produced via immunoSEQ multiplex PCR; TCRdb's table is partial and in-frame only. This table has approximately 500,000 clones, about three quarters appearing once. The sequenced material came from PBMCs. The chain is built from TRBV14 and TRBJ2-2; possibly TRBD1 or TRBD2 for D (5 bases each). The receptor was isolated from a woman in her thirties or forties in good health. Some clones in this sample may be carry-over from other donors' samples. CDR3 in DNA: TGTGCCAGCAGCTCCTTTACTAGGGGCACCGGGGAGCTGTTTTTT. This translates into CASSSFTRGTGELFF.